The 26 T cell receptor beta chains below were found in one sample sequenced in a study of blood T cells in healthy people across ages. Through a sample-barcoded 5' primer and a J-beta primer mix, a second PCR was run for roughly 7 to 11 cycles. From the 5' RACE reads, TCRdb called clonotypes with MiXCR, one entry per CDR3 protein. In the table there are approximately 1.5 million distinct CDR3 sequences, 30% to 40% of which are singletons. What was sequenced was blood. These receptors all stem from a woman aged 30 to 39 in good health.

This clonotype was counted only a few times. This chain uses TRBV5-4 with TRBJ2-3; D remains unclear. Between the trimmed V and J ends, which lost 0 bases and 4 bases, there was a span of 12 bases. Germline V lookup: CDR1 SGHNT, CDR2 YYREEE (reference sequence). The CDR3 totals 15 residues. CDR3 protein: CASSLGGWFSDTQYF. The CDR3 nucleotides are TGTGCCAGCAGCTTGGGTGGCTGGTTCTCAGATACGCAGTATTTT.

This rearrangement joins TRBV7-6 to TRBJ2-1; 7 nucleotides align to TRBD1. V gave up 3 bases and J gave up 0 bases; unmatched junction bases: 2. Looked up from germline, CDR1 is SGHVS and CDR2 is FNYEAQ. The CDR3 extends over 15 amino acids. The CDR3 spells CASSFQGDSYNEQFF. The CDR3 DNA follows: TGTGCCAGCAGCTTCCAGGGGGACTCCTACAATGAGCAGTTCTTC.

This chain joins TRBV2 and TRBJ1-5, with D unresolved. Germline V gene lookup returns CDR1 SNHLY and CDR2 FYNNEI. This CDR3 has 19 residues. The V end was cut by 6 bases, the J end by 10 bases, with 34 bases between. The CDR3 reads CASSHHDFPGGHTGLPQHF. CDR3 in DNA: TGTGCCAGCAGCCATCACGATTTTCCCGGCGGCCACACTGGTCTTCCCCAGCATTTT.

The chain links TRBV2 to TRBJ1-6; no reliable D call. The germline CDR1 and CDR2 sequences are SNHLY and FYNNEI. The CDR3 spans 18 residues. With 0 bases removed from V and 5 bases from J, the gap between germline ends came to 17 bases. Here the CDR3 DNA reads TGTGCCAGCAGTGAAGCCCCTATACGTGGTTACCATAATTCACCCCTCCACTTT. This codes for CASSEAPIRGYHNSPLHF. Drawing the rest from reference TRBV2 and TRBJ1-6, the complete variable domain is EPEVTQTPSHQVTQMGQEVILRCVPISNHLYFYWYRQILGQKVEFLVSFYNNEISEKSEIFDDQFSVERPDGSNFTLKIRSTKLEDSAMYFCASSEAPIRGYHNSPLHFGNGTRLTVT.

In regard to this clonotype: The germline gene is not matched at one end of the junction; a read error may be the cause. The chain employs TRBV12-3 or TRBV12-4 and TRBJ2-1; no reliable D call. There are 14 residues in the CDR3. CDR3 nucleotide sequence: TGTACCAGCAGACCTCGGAGCGCAAACAATGAGCAGTTCTTC. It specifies CTSRPRSANNEQFF.

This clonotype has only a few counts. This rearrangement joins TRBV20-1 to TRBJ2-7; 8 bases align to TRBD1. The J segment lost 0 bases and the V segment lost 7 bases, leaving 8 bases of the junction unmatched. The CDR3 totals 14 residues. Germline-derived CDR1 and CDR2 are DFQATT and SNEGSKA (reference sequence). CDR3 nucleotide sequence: TGCAGTGTTCAGGACAGGGCGCACTCCTACGAGCAGTACTTC. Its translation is CSVQDRAHSYEQYF.

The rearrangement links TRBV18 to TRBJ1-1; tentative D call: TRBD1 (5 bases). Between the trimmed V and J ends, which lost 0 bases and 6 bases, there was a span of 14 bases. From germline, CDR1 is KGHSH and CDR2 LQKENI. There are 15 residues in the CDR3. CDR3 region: CASSPPSGAMAEAFF. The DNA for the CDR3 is TGTGCCAGCTCACCACCGAGCGGGGCGATGGCTGAAGCTTTCTTT. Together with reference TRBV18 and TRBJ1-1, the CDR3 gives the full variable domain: NAGVMQNPRHLVRRRGQEARLRCSPMKGHSHVYWYRQLPEEGLKFMVYLQKENIIDESGMPKERFSAEFPKEGPSILRIQQVVRGDSAAYFCASSPPSGAMAEAFFGQGTRLTVV.

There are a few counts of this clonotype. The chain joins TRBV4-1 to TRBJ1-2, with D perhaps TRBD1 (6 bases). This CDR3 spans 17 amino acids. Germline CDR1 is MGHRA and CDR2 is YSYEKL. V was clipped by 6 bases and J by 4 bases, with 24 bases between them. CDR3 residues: CASRDMIRDTGSYGYTF. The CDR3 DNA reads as TGCGCCAGCAGAGACATGATCCGGGACACAGGGAGCTATGGCTACACCTTC.

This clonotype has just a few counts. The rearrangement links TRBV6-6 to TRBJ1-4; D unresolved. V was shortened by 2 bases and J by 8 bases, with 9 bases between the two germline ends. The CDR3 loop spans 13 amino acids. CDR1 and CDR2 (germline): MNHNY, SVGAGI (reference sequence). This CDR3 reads CASSYMLGEKLFF. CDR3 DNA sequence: TGTGCCAGCAGTTACATGCTCGGCGAAAAACTGTTTTTT.

In DNA form, the CDR3 reads TGTGCCAGCAGCGTGGGACAGGAAGTCTATGGCTACACCTTC. It specifies CASSVGQEVYGYTF. V and J are TRBV5-4 and TRBJ1-2, with 8 bases identical to TRBD1. The CDR3 has 14 residues. V gave up 4 bases and J gave up 4 bases; unmatched junction bases: 6. The germline V gene encodes CDR1 SGHNT and CDR2 YYREEE (reference sequence).

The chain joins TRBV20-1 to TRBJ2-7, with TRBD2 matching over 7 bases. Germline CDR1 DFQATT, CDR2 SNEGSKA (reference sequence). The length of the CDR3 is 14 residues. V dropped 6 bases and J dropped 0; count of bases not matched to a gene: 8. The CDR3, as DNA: TGCAGTGCCGAGAGGGCGGGGGTCTCCTACGAGCAGTACTTC. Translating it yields CSAERAGVSYEQYF.

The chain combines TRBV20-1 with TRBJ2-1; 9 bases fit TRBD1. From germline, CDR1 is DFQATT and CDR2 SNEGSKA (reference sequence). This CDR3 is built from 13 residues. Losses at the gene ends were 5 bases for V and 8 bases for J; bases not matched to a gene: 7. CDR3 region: CSARGQGVHEQFF. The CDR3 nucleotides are TGCAGTGCTCGGGGACAGGGTGTTCATGAGCAGTTCTTC.

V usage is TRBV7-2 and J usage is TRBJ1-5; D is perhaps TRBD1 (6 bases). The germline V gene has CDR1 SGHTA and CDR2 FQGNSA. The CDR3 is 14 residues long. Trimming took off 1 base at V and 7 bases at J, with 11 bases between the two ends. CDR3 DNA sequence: TGTGCCAGCAGCTTAGGTTCAGGGGTGCAGCCCCAGCATTTT. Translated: CASSLGSGVQPQHF.

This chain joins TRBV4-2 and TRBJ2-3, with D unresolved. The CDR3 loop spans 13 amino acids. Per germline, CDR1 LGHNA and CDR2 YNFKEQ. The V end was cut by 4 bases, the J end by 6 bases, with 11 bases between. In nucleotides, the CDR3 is TGTGCCAGCAGCCTGGGCAGCAGGGATACGCAGTATTTT. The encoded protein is CASSLGSRDTQYF.

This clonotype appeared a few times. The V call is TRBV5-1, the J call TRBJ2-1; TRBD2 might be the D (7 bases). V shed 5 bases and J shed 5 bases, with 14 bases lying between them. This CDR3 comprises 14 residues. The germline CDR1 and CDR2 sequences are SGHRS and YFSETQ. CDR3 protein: CASRLGGLNNEQFF. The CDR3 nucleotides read TGCGCCAGCAGACTAGGGGGACTAAACAATGAGCAGTTCTTC.

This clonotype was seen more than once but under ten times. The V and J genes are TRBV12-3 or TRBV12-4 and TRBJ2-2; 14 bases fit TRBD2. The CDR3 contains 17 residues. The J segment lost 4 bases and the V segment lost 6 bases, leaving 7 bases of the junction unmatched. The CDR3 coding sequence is TGTGCCAGCAGCCCGACTAGCGGGGGGGCAGTCACCGGGGAGCTGTTTTTT. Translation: CASSPTSGGAVTGELFF.

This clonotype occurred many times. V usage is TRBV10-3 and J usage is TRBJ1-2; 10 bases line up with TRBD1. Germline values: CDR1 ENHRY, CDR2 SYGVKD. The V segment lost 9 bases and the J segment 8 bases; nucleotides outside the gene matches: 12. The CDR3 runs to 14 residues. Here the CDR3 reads CAIWDRGDEKGYTF. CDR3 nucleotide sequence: TGTGCCATTTGGGACAGGGGCGATGAGAAAGGCTACACCTTC.

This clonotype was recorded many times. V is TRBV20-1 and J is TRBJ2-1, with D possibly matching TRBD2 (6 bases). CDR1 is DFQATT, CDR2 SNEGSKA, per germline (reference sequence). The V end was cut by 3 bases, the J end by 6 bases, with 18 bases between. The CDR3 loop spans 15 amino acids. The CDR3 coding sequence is TGCAGTGCTAGGGAAGCCCCTCTAGCGTTCAATGAGCAGTTCTTC. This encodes CSAREAPLAFNEQFF.

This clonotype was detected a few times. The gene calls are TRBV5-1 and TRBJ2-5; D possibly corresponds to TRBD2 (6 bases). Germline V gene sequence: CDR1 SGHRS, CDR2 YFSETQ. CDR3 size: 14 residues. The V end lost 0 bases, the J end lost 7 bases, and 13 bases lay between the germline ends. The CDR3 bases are TGCGCCAGCAGCTTGGATGGGGGAGGTCGGACCCAGTACTTC. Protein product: CASSLDGGGRTQYF.

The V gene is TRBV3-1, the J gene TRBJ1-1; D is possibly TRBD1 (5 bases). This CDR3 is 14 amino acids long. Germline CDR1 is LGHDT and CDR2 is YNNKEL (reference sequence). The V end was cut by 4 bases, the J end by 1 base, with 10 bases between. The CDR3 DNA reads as TGTGCCAGCAGCCTCGAAGACAGGAACACTGAAGCTTTCTTT. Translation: CASSLEDRNTEAFF.

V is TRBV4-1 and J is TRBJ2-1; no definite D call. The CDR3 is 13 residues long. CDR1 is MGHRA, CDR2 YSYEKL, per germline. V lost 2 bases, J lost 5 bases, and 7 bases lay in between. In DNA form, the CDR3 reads TGCGCCAGCAGCCAAATCACCCACAATGAGCAGTTCTTC. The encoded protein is CASSQITHNEQFF.

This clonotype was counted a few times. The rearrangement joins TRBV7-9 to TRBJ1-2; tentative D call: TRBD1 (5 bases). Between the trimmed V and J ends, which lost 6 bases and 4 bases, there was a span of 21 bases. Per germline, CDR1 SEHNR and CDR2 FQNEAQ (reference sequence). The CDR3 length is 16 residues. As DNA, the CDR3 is TGTGCCAGCAGGAGGCGGGGCGGGATCGGGTCCTATGGCTACACCTTC. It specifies CASRRRGGIGSYGYTF.

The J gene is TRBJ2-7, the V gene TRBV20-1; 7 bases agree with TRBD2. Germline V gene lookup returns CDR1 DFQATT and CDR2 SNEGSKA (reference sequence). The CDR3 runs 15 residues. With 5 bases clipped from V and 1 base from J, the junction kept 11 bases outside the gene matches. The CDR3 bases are TGCAGTGCTCCGGACCCTAGCGGAGCTTCCTACGAGCAGTACTTC. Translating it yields CSAPDPSGASYEQYF.

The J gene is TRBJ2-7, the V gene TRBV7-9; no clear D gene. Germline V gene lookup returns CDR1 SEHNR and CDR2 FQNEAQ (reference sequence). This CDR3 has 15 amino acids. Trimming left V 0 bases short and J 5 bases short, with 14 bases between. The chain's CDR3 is CASSLAVRSRHEQYF. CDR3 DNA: TGTGCCAGCAGCTTAGCAGTCAGGAGCCGCCACGAGCAGTACTTC.

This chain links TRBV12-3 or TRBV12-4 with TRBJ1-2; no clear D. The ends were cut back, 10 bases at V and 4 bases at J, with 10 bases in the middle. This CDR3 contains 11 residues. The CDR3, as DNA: TGTGCCATCCGTTTGGGCTATGGCTACACCTTC. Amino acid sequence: CAIRLGYGYTF.

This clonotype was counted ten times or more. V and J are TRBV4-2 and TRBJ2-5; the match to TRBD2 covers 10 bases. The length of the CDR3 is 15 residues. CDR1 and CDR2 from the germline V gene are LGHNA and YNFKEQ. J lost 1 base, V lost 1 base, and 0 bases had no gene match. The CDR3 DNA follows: TGTGCCAGCAGCCAAGTAGCGGGAGGCCAAGAGACCCAGTACTTC. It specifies CASSQVAGGQETQYF.